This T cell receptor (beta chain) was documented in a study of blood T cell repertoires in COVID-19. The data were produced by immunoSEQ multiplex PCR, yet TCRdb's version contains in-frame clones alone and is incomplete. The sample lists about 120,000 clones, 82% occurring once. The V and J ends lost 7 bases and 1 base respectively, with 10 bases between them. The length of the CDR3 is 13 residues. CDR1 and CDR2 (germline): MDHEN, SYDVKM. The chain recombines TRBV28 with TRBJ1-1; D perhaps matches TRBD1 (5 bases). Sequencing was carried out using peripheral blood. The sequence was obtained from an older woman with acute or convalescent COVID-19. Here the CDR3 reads CASTIRENTEAFF. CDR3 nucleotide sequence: TGTGCCAGCACTATCAGGGAGAACACTGAAGCTTTCTTT.